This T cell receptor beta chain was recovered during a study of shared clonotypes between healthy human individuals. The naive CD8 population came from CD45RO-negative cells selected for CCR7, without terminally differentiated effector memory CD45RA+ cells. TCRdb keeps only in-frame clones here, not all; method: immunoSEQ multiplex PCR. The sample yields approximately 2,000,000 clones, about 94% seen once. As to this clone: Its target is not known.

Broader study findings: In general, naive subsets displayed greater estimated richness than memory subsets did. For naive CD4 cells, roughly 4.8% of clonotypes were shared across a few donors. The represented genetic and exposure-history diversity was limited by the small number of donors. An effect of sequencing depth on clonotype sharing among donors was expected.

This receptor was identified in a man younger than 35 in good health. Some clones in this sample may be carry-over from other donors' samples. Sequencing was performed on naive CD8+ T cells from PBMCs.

CDR3 in amino acids: CASSAPGLVVSADTQYF. The CDR3 bases are TGTGCCAGCAGCGCACCGGGACTAGTTGTATCTGCAGATACGCAGTATTTT. The rearrangement joins TRBV9 to TRBJ2-3, with TRBD2 identical over 8 bases. V gave up 3 bases and J gave up 4 bases; unmatched junction bases: 13. This CDR3 has 17 residues. Germline lookup yields CDR1 SGDLS and CDR2 YYNGEE.